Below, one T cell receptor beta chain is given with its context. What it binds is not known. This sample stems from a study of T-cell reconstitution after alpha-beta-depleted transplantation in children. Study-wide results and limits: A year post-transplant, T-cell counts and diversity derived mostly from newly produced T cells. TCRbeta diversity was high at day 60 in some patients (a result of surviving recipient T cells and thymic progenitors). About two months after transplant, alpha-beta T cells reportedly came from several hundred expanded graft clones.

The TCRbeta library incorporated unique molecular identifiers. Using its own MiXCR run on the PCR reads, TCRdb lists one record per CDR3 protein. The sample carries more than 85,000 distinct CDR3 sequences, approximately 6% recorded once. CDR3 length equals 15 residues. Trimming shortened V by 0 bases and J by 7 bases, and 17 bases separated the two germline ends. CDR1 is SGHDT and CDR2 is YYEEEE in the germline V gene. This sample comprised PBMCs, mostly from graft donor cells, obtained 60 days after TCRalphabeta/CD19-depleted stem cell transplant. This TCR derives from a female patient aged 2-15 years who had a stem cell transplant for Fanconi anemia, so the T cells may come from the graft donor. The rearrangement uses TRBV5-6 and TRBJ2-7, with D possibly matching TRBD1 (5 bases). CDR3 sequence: CASSLAWLAQEEQYF. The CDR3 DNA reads TGTGCCAGCAGCTTGGCATGGCTCGCACAGGAGGAGCAGTACTTC. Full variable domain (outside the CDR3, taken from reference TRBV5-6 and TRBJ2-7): DAGVTQSPTHLIKTRGQQVTLRCSPKSGHDTVSWYQQALGQGPQFIFQYYEEEERQRGNFPDRFSGHQFPNYSSELNVNALLLGDSALYLCASSLAWLAQEEQYFGPGTRLTVT.